This TCR beta chain was retrieved from a study of T cell responses to AZD1222 COVID-19 vaccine (dated by TCRdb to about 2021). Study-wide context: AZD1222 recipients given second doses at about 4 weeks or at about 12 weeks were pooled, since spike-specific TCR depth and breadth were not found to differ between the two schedules. Trial participants were enrolled by age into 18-55, 56-69 and 70-plus year subgroups, with about 150, 27 and 61 TCR-sequenced participants respectively. TCR sequencing was performed for fewer than 250 trial participants, of whom 200 to 220 were given two doses of AZD1222 and some 26 were given two doses of MenACWY control vaccine.

Explained via the paper, the time point label denotes: baseline before first vaccination. Samples from vaccinated people were obtained from the UK trials COV001 and COV002, which included a single-blind randomized controlled phase 2/3 trial of AZD1222 (ChAdOx1 nCoV-19) in healthy adults. For TCRbeta chain sequencing, PBMC samples were collected from trial participants at day 0 and at day 28 after the second dose. The paper as a whole reports these results and caveats: The 56-69-year group was small, and its depth increase did not reach significance, likely because of low power. Spike-specific TCR breadth and depth rose significantly after two AZD1222 doses compared with day 0 and with MenACWY recipients. Because no day 14 peak-response samples were available, the repertoires could be characterized only after the peak T cell response. CD4 TCRs associated with the vaccine covered the entire spike protein, and the dominant responses were in regions 160-218 and 743-854. Participants were mostly white British, with more females than males. The authors suggested clonal diversity may have been underestimated. Conclusions about previously exposed vaccinees were limited because only six or seven AZD1222 recipients were SARS-CoV-2 seropositive at baseline. Reportedly, close to half of the unique spike-specific TCRs recognized epitopes lying outside the regions that are mutated in the B.1.351 and B.1.1.7 variants.

The germline V gene gives CDR1 as MNHEY and CDR2 as SVGAGI. The CDR3 holds 14 amino acids from the cysteine to the phenylalanine. Only the CDR3 region is kept as DNA, spanning 42 bases read in frame from base 1. V loses 0 bases, J loses 7 bases, and the germline ends lie 13 bases apart. The CDR3 regions of human TCRbeta chains were subjected to immunosequencing. The original methods were these. Repertoire TCRs were checked for matches against a reference library of SARS-CoV-2-specific TCRs that had been generated using the MIRA antigen-specificity platform. Breadth was defined as the fraction of unique TCRs that were SARS-CoV-2-associated, and depth was defined as the fraction of total T cells that were SARS-CoV-2-associated. Using the MIRA data, each spike-specific TCR was assigned both to the spike region to which the TCR was reactive and to a CD4 or CD8 class. Log10-transformed breadth and depth values were compared by one-way ANOVA with Sidak's multiple comparisons tests. This is the immuneACCESS table as TCRdb keeps it, with only in-frame sequences that have V and J called. A part of the clones is gone; compared with another copy, unresolved V genes explain less than half, and the rest is unexplained. V and J calls and clone size are those listed in that table; D and trimming were worked out from the DNA. The sample table contains about 150,000 clones; only one count was recorded for approximately 90% of them. The biggest ten clones account for about 3.7% of the sample.

Note on this clone: Its antigen target is currently unknown. The input lacks base qualities; no much larger clone sits a single base away.

The sample was peripheral blood, taken on day 0 of AZD1222 vaccination. The clonotype was recovered from an adult in good health. This receptor chain uses TRBV6-5 and TRBJ2-7, with no confident D gene call. The CDR3: CASSYSKWVREQYF. The nucleotides read TGTGCCAGCAGTTACTCGAAATGGGTTCGGGAGCAGTACTTC.